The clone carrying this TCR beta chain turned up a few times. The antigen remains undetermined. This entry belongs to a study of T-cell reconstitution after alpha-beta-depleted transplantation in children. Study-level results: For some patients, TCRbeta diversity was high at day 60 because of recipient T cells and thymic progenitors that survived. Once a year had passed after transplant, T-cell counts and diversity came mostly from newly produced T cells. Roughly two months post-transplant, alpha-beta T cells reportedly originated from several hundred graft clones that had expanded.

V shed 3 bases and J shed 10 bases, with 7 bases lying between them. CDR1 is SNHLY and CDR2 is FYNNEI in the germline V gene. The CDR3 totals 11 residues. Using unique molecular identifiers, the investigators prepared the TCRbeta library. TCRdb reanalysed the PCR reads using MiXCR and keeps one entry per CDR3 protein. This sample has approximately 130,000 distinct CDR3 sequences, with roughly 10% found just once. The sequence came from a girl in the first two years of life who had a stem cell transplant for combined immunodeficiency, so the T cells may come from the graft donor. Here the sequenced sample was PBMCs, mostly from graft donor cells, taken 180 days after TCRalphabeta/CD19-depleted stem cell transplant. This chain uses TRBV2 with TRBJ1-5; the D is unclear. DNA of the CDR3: TGTGCCAGCAGTGACCCAGGCCCCCAGCATTTT. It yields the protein CASSDPGPQHF. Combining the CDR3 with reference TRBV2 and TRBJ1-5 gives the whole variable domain EPEVTQTPSHQVTQMGQEVILRCVPISNHLYFYWYRQILGQKVEFLVSFYNNEISEKSEIFDDQFSVERPDGSNFTLKIRSTKLEDSAMYFCASSDPGPQHFGDGTRLSIL.